This TCR beta chain was captured by sequencing in a study of CXCR3-negative and CXCR3-positive naive CD8 T cells (dated by TCRdb to between 2018 and 2020). For the study in its entirety: Some 130 million TRB reads were obtained in total, roughly 1.5 +/- 0.3 million reads per library. The diversity and physicochemical repertoire analyses included some 11 donors pooled from two independent experiments. TRBV-TRBJ cluster analysis included naive subsets from 5 or 6 donors and memory cells from 3 donors.

Concerning this clonotype itself: Its antigen specificity is not known.

Its CDR3 holds 19 amino acids, cysteine through phenylalanine. No DNA sequence is on record. CDR1 and CDR2 were assigned from the germline V gene (reference sequence) as SGHNT and YYREEE. General findings and caveats noted by the study authors: Comparably high repertoire diversity was found in both naive subsets, whereas much lower repertoire diversity was found in memory CD8+ T cells. Naive CXCR3-negative and CXCR3-positive cells from the same donor showed similar TRBV-TRBJ usage, whereas memory cells showed distinct patterns. CXCR3 expression partially decreased after cryopreservation, so most assays used freshly isolated PBMCs. TRB CDR3s from CXCR3-positive naive cells showed higher hydrophobicity (lower Kidera factor 4), lower energy, and higher strength and volume indices than CXCR3-negative naive cells. Surface CD5, linked to self-reactivity in mice, was comparable between naive subsets; TCR interaction strength was therefore also inferred from TRB CDR3 physicochemical properties.

For each CD8+ T cell subset, flow sorting was done in triplicate, and roughly 310,000 cells per subset went directly into RLT lysis buffer. Naive CD8+ T cells were defined stringently as CD45RO-CCR7+CD27+CD95- to exclude memory contaminants. Peripheral blood mononuclear cells were isolated from buffy coats using standard density gradient centrifugation. A FACSAria III was used to flow-sort naive CD8+ T cells into CXCR3-negative and CXCR3-positive populations. Total RNA was extracted from sorted cells with an RNeasy Mini Kit. The reads were generated on a NextSeq 550. The Human TCR Profiling Kit (MiLaboratory) was used to make UMI-labeled 5' RACE TRB cDNA libraries. The full amount of extracted RNA was used for cDNA synthesis, and the full amount of resulting cDNA was used for PCR amplification. The libraries were made side by side, with each library going through the same number of PCR cycles. In the source study's methods: MIGEC and MiXCR extracted about 53,000 +/- 10,000 unique UMI-labeled TRB cDNA molecules per library, requiring at least two reads per UMI. Each library averaged around 40,000 +/- 10,000 functional in-frame TRB CDR3 nucleotide clonotypes without stop codons. After each sample was downsampled to 5000 UMI-labeled TRB molecules, VDJtools was used to calculate diversity metrics such as normalized Shannon-Wiener and Chao1. For the central five CDR3 residues, VDJtools calculated physicochemical properties weighted by clonotype size, namely interaction energy, strength, volume and Kidera factor 4. TCRdb reanalyzed the reads, keeping one entry per CDR3 protein sequence and omitting DNA. The V and J calls shown here were made by TCRdb, not taken from the authors' results. The sample table includes some 140,000 distinct CDR3 sequences. Of the sample, 0.41% is held by the ten largest clones.

This clonotype was obtained from a human donor in good health. Some clones in this sample may be carry-over from other donors' samples. The sequenced material came from naive CXCR3+ CD8+ T cells from blood. Taken with the paper, the label for cell subset or site translates to: CD45RO-CCR7+CD27+CD95- naive CD8+ T cells expressing CXCR3 (TNR3+). The V and J genes are TRBV5-4 and TRBJ2-5; TCRdb designates TRBD2, a call that cannot be tested without DNA. The CDR3 here reads CASSLAGLAGGSFFGTQYF.